This T cell receptor beta chain was identified during a study of response to subunit inactivated influenza vaccine. Regarding the study as a whole: The authors offered the suggestion that each seasonal influenza vaccination recruits few new T cells.

There are 14 residues in the CDR3. The J segment lost 8 bases and the V segment lost 5 bases, leaving 6 bases of the junction unmatched. TCRdb passed the RT-PCR reads through MiXCR, listing each CDR3 protein once. The profile shows 500,000 or so distinct CDR3 sequences, approximately 15% of them singletons. There are a few counts of this clonotype. The antigen is unknown. This TCR came from a man in his fifties or sixties who received an inactivated influenza vaccine. The source material was CD4+ T cells sorted from PBMCs, sampled 23 months after vaccination. V usage is TRBV12-3 or TRBV12-4 and J usage is TRBJ1-4, with TRBD1 matching over 9 bases. As DNA, the CDR3 is TGTGCCAGCAGTACCGGGACAGGGTTGGAAAAACTGTTTTTT. Translated: CASSTGTGLEKLFF.